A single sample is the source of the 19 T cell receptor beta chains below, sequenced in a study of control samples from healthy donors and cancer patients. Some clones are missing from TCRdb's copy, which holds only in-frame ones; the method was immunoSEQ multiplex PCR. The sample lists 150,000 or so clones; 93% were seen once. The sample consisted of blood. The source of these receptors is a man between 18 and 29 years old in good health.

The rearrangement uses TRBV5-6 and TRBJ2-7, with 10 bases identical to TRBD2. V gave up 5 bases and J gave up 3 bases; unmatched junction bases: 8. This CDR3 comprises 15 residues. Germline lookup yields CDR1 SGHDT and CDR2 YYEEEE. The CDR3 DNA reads TGTGCCAGCAGTCTTCTAGCGGGAGCGAGCTACGAGCAGTACTTC. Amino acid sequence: CASSLLAGASYEQYF.

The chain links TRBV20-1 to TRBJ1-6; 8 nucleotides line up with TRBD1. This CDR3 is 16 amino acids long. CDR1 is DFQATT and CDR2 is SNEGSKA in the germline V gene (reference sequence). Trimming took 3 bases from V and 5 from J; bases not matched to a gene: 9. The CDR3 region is CSASPFGQGDNSPLHF. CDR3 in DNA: TGCAGTGCTAGTCCATTCGGACAGGGAGATAATTCACCCCTCCACTTT.

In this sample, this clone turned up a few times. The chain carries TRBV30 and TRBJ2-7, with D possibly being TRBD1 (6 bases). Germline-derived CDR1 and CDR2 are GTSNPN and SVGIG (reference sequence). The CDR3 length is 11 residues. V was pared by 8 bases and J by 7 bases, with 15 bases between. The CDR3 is CATDRREEQYF. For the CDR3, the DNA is TGTGCCACAGACAGGCGAGAGGAGCAGTACTTC.

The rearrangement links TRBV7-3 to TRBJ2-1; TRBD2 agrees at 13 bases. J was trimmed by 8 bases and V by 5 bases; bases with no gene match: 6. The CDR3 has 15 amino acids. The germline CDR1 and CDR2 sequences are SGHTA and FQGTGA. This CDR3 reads CASSVLAGGLDEQFF. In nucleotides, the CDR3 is TGTGCCAGCAGCGTACTAGCGGGAGGGCTCGATGAGCAGTTCTTC.

In DNA form, the CDR3 reads TGTGCCAGCAGTTTCCAGCGGGGGGGCACAGATACGCAGTATTTT. Encoded protein: CASSFQRGGTDTQYF. The genes are TRBV6-5 and TRBJ2-3; 9 positions match TRBD2. J gave up 1 base and V 4 bases, and 3 bases lay outside the gene matches. Germline CDR1 is MNHEY and CDR2 is SVGAGI. The CDR3 is 15 amino acids.

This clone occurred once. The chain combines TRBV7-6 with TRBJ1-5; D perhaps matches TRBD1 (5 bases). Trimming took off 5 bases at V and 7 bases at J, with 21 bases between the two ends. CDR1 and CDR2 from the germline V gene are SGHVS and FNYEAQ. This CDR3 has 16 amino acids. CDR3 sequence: CASSMGTSAGGQPQHF. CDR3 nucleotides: TGTGCCAGCAGCATGGGGACCTCGGCGGGGGGGCAGCCCCAGCATTTT.

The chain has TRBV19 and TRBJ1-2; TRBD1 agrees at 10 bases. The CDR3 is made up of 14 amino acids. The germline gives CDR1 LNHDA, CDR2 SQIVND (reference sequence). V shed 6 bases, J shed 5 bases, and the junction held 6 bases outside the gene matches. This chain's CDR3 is CASSRGQGGYGYTF. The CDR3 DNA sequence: TGTGCCAGTAGCAGAGGACAGGGGGGATATGGCTACACCTTC.

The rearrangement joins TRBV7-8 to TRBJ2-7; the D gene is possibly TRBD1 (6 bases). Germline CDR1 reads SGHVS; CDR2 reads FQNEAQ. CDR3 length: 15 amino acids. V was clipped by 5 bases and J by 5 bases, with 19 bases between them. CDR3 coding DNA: TGTGCCAGCAGCGACATGGGTTACAGGGACCACGAGCAGTACTTC. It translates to CASSDMGYRDHEQYF.

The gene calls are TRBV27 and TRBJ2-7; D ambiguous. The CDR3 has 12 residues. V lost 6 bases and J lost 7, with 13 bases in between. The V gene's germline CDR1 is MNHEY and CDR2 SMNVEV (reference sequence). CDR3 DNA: TGTGCCAGCAGCCCTGTTGGGGTTGAGCAGTACTTC. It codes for CASSPVGVEQYF.

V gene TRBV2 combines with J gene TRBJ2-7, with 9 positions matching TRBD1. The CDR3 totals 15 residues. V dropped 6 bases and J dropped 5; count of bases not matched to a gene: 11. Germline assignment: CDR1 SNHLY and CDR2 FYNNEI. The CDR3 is CASRNPEQGADEQYF. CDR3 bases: TGTGCCAGCAGGAACCCAGAACAGGGGGCGGACGAGCAGTACTTC.

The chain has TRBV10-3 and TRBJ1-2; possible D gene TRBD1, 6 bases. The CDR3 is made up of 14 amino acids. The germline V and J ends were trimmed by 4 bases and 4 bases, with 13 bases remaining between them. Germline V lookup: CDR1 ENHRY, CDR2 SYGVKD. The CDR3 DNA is TGTGCCATCAGTGTAGCAGGGGCCACCTATGGCTACACCTTC. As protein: CAISVAGATYGYTF.

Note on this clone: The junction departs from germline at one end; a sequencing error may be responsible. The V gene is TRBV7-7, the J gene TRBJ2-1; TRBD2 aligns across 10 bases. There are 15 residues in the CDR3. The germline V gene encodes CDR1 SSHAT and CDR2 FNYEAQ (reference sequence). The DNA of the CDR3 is TGTGCTAGCAGCAAGGGGACTAGCGCCGGGAATGAGCAGTTCTTC. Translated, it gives CASSKGTSAGNEQFF.

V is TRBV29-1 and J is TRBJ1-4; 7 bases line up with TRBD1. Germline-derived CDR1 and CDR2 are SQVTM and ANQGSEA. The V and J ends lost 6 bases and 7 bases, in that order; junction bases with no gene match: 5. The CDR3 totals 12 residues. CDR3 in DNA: TGCAGCGTAAGGACAGGTGGTGAAAAACTGTTTTTT. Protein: CSVRTGGEKLFF. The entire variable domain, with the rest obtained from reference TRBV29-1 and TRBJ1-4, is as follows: SAVISQKPSRDICQRGTSLTIQCQVDSQVTMMFWYRQQPGQSLTLIATANQGSEATYESGFVIDKFPISRPNLTFSTLTVSNMSPEDSSIYLCSVRTGGEKLFFGSGTQLSVL.

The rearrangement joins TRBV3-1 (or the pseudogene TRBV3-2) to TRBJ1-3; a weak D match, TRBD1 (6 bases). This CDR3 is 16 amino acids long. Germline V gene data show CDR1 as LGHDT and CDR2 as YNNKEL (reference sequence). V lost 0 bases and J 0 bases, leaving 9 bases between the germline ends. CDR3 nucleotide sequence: TGTGCCAGCAGCCAAGAAAGACAGGCCTCTGGAAACACCATATATTTT. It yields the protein CASSQERQASGNTIYF.

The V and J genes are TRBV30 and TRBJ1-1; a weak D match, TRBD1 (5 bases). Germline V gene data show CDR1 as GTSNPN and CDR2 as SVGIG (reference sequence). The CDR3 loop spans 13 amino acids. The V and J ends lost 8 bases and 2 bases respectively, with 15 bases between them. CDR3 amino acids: CARVTDANTEAFF. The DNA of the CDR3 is TGTGCCCGGGTGACAGATGCAAACACTGAAGCTTTCTTT.

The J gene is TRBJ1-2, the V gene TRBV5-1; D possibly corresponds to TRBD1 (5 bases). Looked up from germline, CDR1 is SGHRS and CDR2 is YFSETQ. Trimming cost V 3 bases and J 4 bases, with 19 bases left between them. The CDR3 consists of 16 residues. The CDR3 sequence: CASSSLRTRGVYGYTF. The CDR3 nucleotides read TGCGCCAGCAGCTCTCTTCGGACAAGGGGCGTCTATGGCTACACCTTC.

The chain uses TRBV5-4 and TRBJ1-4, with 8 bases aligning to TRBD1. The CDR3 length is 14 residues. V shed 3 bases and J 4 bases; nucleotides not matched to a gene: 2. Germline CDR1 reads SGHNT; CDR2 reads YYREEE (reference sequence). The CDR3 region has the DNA TGTGCCAGCAGCTATGACAGGGGTAATGAAAAACTGTTTTTT. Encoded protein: CASSYDRGNEKLFF. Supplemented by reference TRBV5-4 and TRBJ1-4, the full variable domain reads ETGVTQSPTHLIKTRGQQVTLRCSSQSGHNTVSWYQQALGQGPQFIFQYYREEENGRGNFPPRFSGLQFPNYSSELNVNALELDDSALYLCASSYDRGNEKLFFGSGTQLSVL.

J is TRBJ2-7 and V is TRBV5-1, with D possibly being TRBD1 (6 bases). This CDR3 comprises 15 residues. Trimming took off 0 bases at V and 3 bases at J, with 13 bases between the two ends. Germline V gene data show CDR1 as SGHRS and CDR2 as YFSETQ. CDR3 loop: CASSLAPGQSYEQYF. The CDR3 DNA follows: TGCGCCAGCAGCTTGGCCCCGGGACAAAGCTACGAGCAGTACTTC.

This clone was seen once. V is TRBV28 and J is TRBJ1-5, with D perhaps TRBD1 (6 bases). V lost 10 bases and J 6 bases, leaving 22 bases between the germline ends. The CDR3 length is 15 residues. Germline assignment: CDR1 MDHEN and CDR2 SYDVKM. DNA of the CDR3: TGTGCCATCCCCCTGATCAGGGGTAGGGGTCAGCCCCAGCATTTT. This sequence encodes CAIPLIRGRGQPQHF.